A single sample is the source of the 18 T cell receptor beta chains below, sequenced in a study of shared clonotypes between healthy human individuals. TCRdb's copy holds only in-frame clones and misses some; the assay was immunoSEQ multiplex PCR. The repertoire consists of around 2.1 million clones, with 95% occurring once and the leading ten covering 0.1% to 0.15%. The sample was naive CD4+ T cells sorted from blood. The subset here: CD45RA+ positively selected. The receptors derive from a man aged 18-30 years in good health.

The CDR3 reads CASSLHLYNEQFF. The DNA of the CDR3 is TGTGCCAGCAGCCTCCATCTATACAATGAGCAGTTCTTC. The V gene is TRBV11-2, the J gene TRBJ2-1; D is ambiguous. The CDR3 runs 13 residues. From germline, CDR1 is SGHAT and CDR2 FQNNGV. The ends were cut back, 5 bases at V and 4 bases at J, with 9 bases in the middle.

This chain joins TRBV19 and TRBJ1-1; D remains ambiguous. The V end lost 9 bases, the J end lost 3 bases, and 14 bases lay between the germline ends. CDR1 is LNHDA and CDR2 is SQIVND in the germline V gene (reference sequence). The CDR3 length is 13 residues. The CDR3 nucleotides are TGTGCCAGCCGACTTTCGGAGGACACTGAAGCTTTCTTT. Protein product: CASRLSEDTEAFF.

V gene TRBV6-5 combines with J gene TRBJ2-2, with TRBD2 matching over 9 bases. Looked up from germline, CDR1 is MNHEY and CDR2 is SVGAGI. The CDR3 runs to 16 residues. With 2 bases clipped from V and 0 bases from J, the junction kept 1 base outside the gene matches. CDR3 in DNA: TGTGCCAGCAGTTACGGCGGGGGGGCGAACACCGGGGAGCTGTTTTTT. Its protein is CASSYGGGANTGELFF.

V gene TRBV28 combines with J gene TRBJ1-5; TRBD1 matches at 8 bases. CDR3 length: 18 amino acids. The ends lost 3 bases at V and 2 bases at J; junction bases unmatched: 12. Germline CDR1 and CDR2: MDHEN and SYDVKM. The CDR3 loop is CASSLVGAWGQGNQPQHF. CDR3 nucleotides: TGTGCCAGCAGTTTGGTGGGGGCTTGGGGACAGGGCAATCAGCCCCAGCATTTT.

The chain carries TRBV7-2 and TRBJ1-2; a weak D match, TRBD1 (6 bases). CDR3 length: 13 amino acids. Germline V gene lookup returns CDR1 SGHTA and CDR2 FQGNSA. With 5 bases removed from V and 3 bases from J, the gap between germline ends came to 10 bases. CDR3 residues: CASSLDRYYGYTF. The DNA for the CDR3 is TGTGCCAGCAGCCTGGACAGATACTATGGCTACACCTTC.

The V call is TRBV2, the J call TRBJ1-4; TRBD1 matches at 7 bases. Germline CDR1 and CDR2: SNHLY and FYNNEI. This CDR3 has 15 amino acids. J lost 3 bases, V lost 8 bases, and 9 bases had no gene match. For the CDR3, the DNA is TGTGCCAGCGCGGCGGAAGGGACAGCTAATGAAAAACTGTTTTTT. As protein: CASAAEGTANEKLFF.

The rearrangement uses TRBV7-2 and TRBJ2-1; D is unclear. Germline loops: CDR1 SGHTA, CDR2 FQGNSA. V lost 4 bases, J lost 10 bases, and 11 bases lay in between. The CDR3 contains 12 residues. The CDR3 bases are TGTGCCAGCAGCTCGCCCCTGGGGGAGCAGTTCTTC. This codes for CASSSPLGEQFF.

The chain links TRBV30 to TRBJ1-6; no definite D call. Trimming removed 4 bases from V and 7 bases from J, with 11 bases in between. This CDR3 region has 13 residues. From germline, CDR1 is GTSNPN and CDR2 SVGIG (reference sequence). The CDR3 protein is CAWTSTNNSPLHF. CDR3 DNA: TGTGCCTGGACAAGTACGAACAATTCACCCCTCCACTTT.

This clone came up once. The genes are TRBV30 and TRBJ2-7; 9 bases fit TRBD1. Germline-derived CDR1 and CDR2 are GTSNPN and SVGIG (reference sequence). The CDR3 sequence is 14 residues long. J was trimmed by 2 bases and V by 2 bases; bases with no gene match: 4. The CDR3 spells CAWSPGQGTYEQYF. In DNA, the CDR3 is TGTGCCTGGAGTCCCGGACAGGGGACCTACGAGCAGTACTTC. The entire variable domain, with the rest obtained from reference TRBV30 and TRBJ2-7, is as follows: SQTIHQWPATLVQPVGSPLSLECTVEGTSNPNLYWYRQAAGRGLQLLFYSVGIGQISSEVPQNLSASRPQDRQFILSSKKLLLSDSGFYLCAWSPGQGTYEQYFGPGTRLTVT.

The chain recombines TRBV5-5 with TRBJ2-7, with D perhaps matching TRBD1 or TRBD2 (5 bases each). The CDR3 consists of 14 residues. Germline assignment: CDR1 SGHKS and CDR2 YYEKEE (reference sequence). V was shortened by 0 bases and J by 1 base, with 8 bases between the two germline ends. The CDR3 loop reads CASSLGGASYEQYF. The CDR3 nucleotides read TGTGCCAGCAGCTTGGGAGGGGCGTCCTACGAGCAGTACTTC.

This chain joins TRBV2 and TRBJ1-3; D unresolved. The CDR3 is 14 amino acids. The germline CDR1 and CDR2 sequences are SNHLY and FYNNEI. V gave up 3 bases and J gave up 7 bases, with 13 bases separating them. The CDR3 bases are TGTGCCAGCAGTGAGAGGTCTTATAGCAACACCATATATTTT. Encoded protein: CASSERSYSNTIYF.

The V and J genes are TRBV7-9 and TRBJ2-7; 10 nucleotides match TRBD1. Germline CDR1 is SEHNR and CDR2 is FQNEAQ (reference sequence). The length of the CDR3 is 15 residues. V shed 3 bases and J 0 bases; nucleotides not matched to a gene: 2. The CDR3 sequence is CASSFGTGVSYEQYF. The DNA for the CDR3 is TGTGCCAGCAGCTTCGGGACAGGGGTCTCCTACGAGCAGTACTTC.

This chain uses TRBV5-6 with TRBJ2-1, with a possible D match to TRBD2 (5 bases). The CDR3 covers 16 residues. V lost 0 bases and J lost 4, with 14 bases in between. CDR1 is SGHDT and CDR2 is YYEEEE in the germline V gene. The CDR3: CASSLGDYSNYNEQFF. The CDR3 DNA is TGTGCCAGCAGCTTGGGTGACTACAGCAATTACAATGAGCAGTTCTTC.

This clone appeared a few times. Other DNA sequences of this sample code for an identical CDR3. J is TRBJ2-3 and V is TRBV5-1, with D possibly being TRBD2 (7 bases). The V gene's germline CDR1 is SGHRS and CDR2 YFSETQ. The CDR3 is made up of 14 amino acids. V was pared by 4 bases and J by 2 bases, with 11 bases between. In DNA form, the CDR3 reads TGCGCCAGCAGCCTAGGGGGGGCCACAGATACGCAGTATTTT. Its protein is CASSLGGATDTQYF.

CDR3 protein: CASSVASTETQYF. The CDR3, as DNA: TGTGCCAGCAGCGTAGCTAGTACAGAGACCCAGTACTTC. The chain is built from TRBV5-4 and TRBJ2-5, with D uncertain. The ends were cut back, 4 bases at V and 4 bases at J, with 11 bases in the middle. Germline CDR1 and CDR2: SGHNT and YYREEE (reference sequence). The CDR3 is 13 amino acids.

This chain links TRBV27 with TRBJ2-5; no firm D call. V lost 4 bases and J 6 bases, leaving 15 bases between the germline ends. The CDR3 has 14 residues. Per germline, CDR1 MNHEY and CDR2 SMNVEV (reference sequence). CDR3 DNA sequence: TGTGCCAGCAGTTCCCCGTCAGCAAGGCAGACCCAGTACTTC. As protein: CASSSPSARQTQYF.

Note on this clone: This clone may be a read error of a much larger clone one base away. The same CDR3 can be traced to other DNA sequences in this sample. The chain recombines TRBV18 with TRBJ1-4; tentative D call: TRBD1 (5 bases). This CDR3 is 14 amino acids long. Trimming removed 2 bases at V and 2 bases at J, with 6 bases between. Germline values: CDR1 KGHSH, CDR2 LQKENI. The CDR3 region is CASSPGATNEKLFF. For the CDR3, the DNA is TGTGCCAGCTCACCAGGGGCCACTAATGAAAAACTGTTTTTT.

The rearrangement links TRBV12-5 to TRBJ2-2; 7 nucleotides align to TRBD1. CDR1 LGHNT and CDR2 FRNRAP come from the germline V gene. The J segment lost 0 bases and the V segment lost 4 bases, leaving 8 bases of the junction unmatched. This CDR3 spans 17 amino acids. CDR3 DNA sequence: TGTGCTAGTGGTTCCCAATCCGGGACAGCGAACACCGGGGAGCTGTTTTTT. Translating gives CASGSQSGTANTGELFF.